These T cell receptor beta chains were read from a single sample in a study of OX40 agonist ivuxolimab in advanced cancers. The method was immunoSEQ multiplex PCR; TCRdb's version includes in-frame clones alone and lacks a portion of them. The sample consists of around 20,000 clones, 74% of them appearing once. The starting material was CD4+ or CD8+ T cells sorted from blood, obtained in a trial of the OX40 agonist ivuxolimab. The receptors come from an adult with an advanced solid tumor such as melanoma, head and neck, liver or kidney cancer. Each CDR3 is given with its conserved first and last residue. A D gene is named only where the DNA matches it firmly. Clone size, where shown, is once, few, many, or a class for clones that have expanded.

D: TRBD1; V: TRBV4-2; J: TRBJ1-2; size: .; length: 15; CDR3: CASSQPGQDNYGYTF; DNA: TGTGCCAGCAGCCAACCGGGACAGGATAACTATGGCTACACCTTC
D: TRBD2; V: TRBV11-2; J: TRBJ2-5; size: few; length: 15; CDR3: CASSHPSGGWETQYF; DNA: TGTGCCAGCAGCCACCCTAGCGGGGGGTGGGAGACCCAGTACTTC
D: .; V: TRBV13; J: TRBJ2-7; size: .; length: 14; CDR3: CASSSRRAVYEQYF; DNA: TGTGCCAGCAGCTCAAGACGGGCGGTCTACGAGCAGTACTTC
D: .; V: TRBV2; J: TRBJ1-1; size: .; length: 11; CDR3: CASSEMTRAFF; DNA: TGTGCCAGCAGTGAAATGACTCGGGCTTTCTTT
D: TRBD1; V: TRBV25-1; J: TRBJ1-2; size: .; length: 14; CDR3: CASRGGQSLYGYTF; DNA: TGTGCCAGCAGAGGGGGACAGTCCCTCTATGGCTACACCTTC
D: TRBD2; V: TRBV27; J: TRBJ2-1; size: .; length: 15; CDR3: CASSFTSGSINEQFF; DNA: TGTGCCAGCAGTTTTACTAGCGGGAGTATAAATGAGCAGTTCTTC
D: .; V: TRBV28; J: TRBJ1-4; size: .; length: 13; CDR3: CASSSRRKEKLFF; DNA: TGTGCCAGCAGCAGTCGGAGAAAGGAAAAACTGTTTTTT
D: .; V: TRBV7-7; J: TRBJ1-1; size: .; length: 13; CDR3: CASSFRLNTEAFF; DNA: TGTGCCAGCAGCTTCAGGTTGAACACTGAAGCTTTCTTT
D: TRBD1; V: TRBV7-2; J: TRBJ2-2; size: .; length: 17; CDR3: CASSTSRDSANTGELFF; DNA: TGTGCCAGCAGCACGTCCCGGGACAGCGCGAACACCGGGGAGCTGTTTTTT
D: TRBD2; V: TRBV9; J: TRBJ2-1; size: .; length: 15; CDR3: CASSVEGGAYNEQFF; DNA: TGTGCCAGCAGCGTAGAGGGAGGGGCCTACAATGAGCAGTTCTTC
D: .; V: TRBV5-1; J: TRBJ2-3; size: .; length: 14; CDR3: CASSSLGSTDTQYF; DNA: TGCGCCAGCAGCTCGTTGGGTTCCACAGATACGCAGTATTTT
D: .; V: TRBV27; J: TRBJ2-7; size: .; length: 13; CDR3: CASSLTGFHEQYF; DNA: TGTGCCAGCAGTTTAACAGGGTTCCACGAGCAGTACTTC
D: .; V: TRBV27; J: TRBJ1-2; size: .; length: 13; CDR3: CASSFGQSYGYTF; DNA: TGTGCCAGCAGTTTCGGACAGTCCTATGGCTACACCTTC
D: .; V: TRBV27; J: TRBJ2-1; size: few; length: 13; CDR3: CASSWRGLNEQFF; DNA: TGTGCCAGCAGTTGGCGGGGACTGAATGAGCAGTTCTTC
D: .; V: TRBV11-2; J: TRBJ2-3; size: .; length: 14; CDR3: CASTYQGPTDTQYF; DNA: TGTGCCAGCACGTACCAGGGGCCGACAGATACGCAGTATTTT
D: TRBD2; V: TRBV4-1; J: TRBJ2-7; size: .; length: 17; CDR3: CASSQDVGLAGWYEQYF; DNA: TGCGCCAGCAGCCAAGATGTTGGCCTAGCGGGGTGGTACGAGCAGTACTTC
D: .; V: TRBV18; J: TRBJ2-3; size: .; length: 17; CDR3: CASSPPQRGLRTDTQYF; DNA: TGTGCCAGCTCACCCCCGCAGCGAGGGCTTCGCACAGATACGCAGTATTTT
D: .; V: TRBV19; J: TRBJ2-3; size: once; length: 13; CDR3: CASSDSQTDTQYF; DNA: TGTGCCAGTAGTGACAGTCAAACAGATACGCAGTATTTT
D: TRBD1; V: TRBV9; J: TRBJ1-2; size: .; length: 19; CDR3: CASSVSPNSTGELNYGYTF; DNA: TGTGCCAGCAGCGTATCCCCTAACTCGACAGGGGAACTCAACTATGGCTACACCTTC
D: TRBD2; V: TRBV28; J: TRBJ2-5; size: once; length: 13; CDR3: CASRWREQETQYF; DNA: TGTGCCAGCAGATGGCGGGAGCAAGAGACCCAGTACTTC
D: TRBD1; V: TRBV11-2; J: TRBJ2-5; size: .; length: 14; CDR3: CASSPGDSQETQYF; DNA: TGTGCCAGCAGCCCCGGGGACAGCCAAGAGACCCAGTACTTC
D: .; V: TRBV18; J: TRBJ2-1; size: .; length: 15; CDR3: CASSPPGLGYNEQFF; DNA: TGTGCCAGCTCACCGCCGGGACTGGGGTACAATGAGCAGTTCTTC
D: TRBD2; V: TRBV7-9; J: TRBJ2-1; size: .; length: 16; CDR3: CASSLGTSGGYNEQFF; DNA: TGTGCCAGCAGCTTAGGGACTAGCGGGGGGTACAATGAGCAGTTCTTC
D: TRBD2; V: TRBV11-1; J: TRBJ2-1; size: .; length: 19; CDR3: CASTPSGTSGSLSYNEQFF; DNA: TGTGCCAGCACCCCATCCGGGACTAGCGGCTCCCTCTCCTACAATGAGCAGTTCTTC
D: TRBD1; V: TRBV6-1; J: TRBJ2-7; size: .; length: 14; CDR3: CASSSRQGAYEQYF; DNA: TGTGCCAGCAGTTCCAGACAGGGAGCCTACGAGCAGTACTTC
D: .; V: TRBV28; J: TRBJ1-6; size: .; length: 16; CDR3: CASSPGGASDNSPLHF; DNA: TGTGCCAGCAGCCCTGGCGGGGCTTCGGATAATTCACCCCTCCACTTT
D: .; V: TRBV28; J: TRBJ2-7; size: .; length: 14; CDR3: CASSFRAANNEQYF; DNA: TGTGCCAGCAGTTTTCGGGCCGCTAATAACGAGCAGTACTTC
D: .; V: TRBV7-2; J: TRBJ1-3; size: .; length: 13; CDR3: CASSPPSGNTIYF; DNA: TGTGCCAGCAGCCCCCCCTCTGGAAACACCATATATTTT
D: .; V: TRBV19; J: TRBJ2-3; size: .; length: 13; CDR3: CASTPEGTDTQYF; DNA: TGTGCCAGTACCCCTGAGGGCACAGATACGCAGTATTTT
D: .; V: TRBV28; J: TRBJ1-5; size: .; length: 15; CDR3: CASSSRGSGDQPQHF; DNA: TGTGCCAGCAGTTCCCGGGGTTCGGGGGATCAGCCCCAGCATTTT
D: .; V: TRBV27; J: TRBJ2-1; size: .; length: 14; CDR3: CASSLSGPRLEQFF; DNA: TGTGCCAGCAGTTTATCGGGACCACGTCTGGAGCAGTTCTTC
D: TRBD1; V: TRBV28; J: TRBJ2-3; size: once; length: 14; CDR3: CASSPLPTGDTQYF; DNA: TGTGCCAGCAGTCCCCTTCCGACAGGGGACACGCAGTATTTT
D: .; V: TRBV2; J: TRBJ2-1; size: .; length: 13; CDR3: CATEDLAYNEQFF; DNA: TGTGCCACCGAGGACCTAGCCTACAATGAGCAGTTCTTC
D: .; V: TRBV28; J: TRBJ2-3; size: .; length: 16; CDR3: CASSLDLGSSTDTQYF; DNA: TGTGCCAGCAGTTTAGATCTGGGCTCTAGCACAGATACGCAGTATTTT
D: .; V: TRBV29-1; J: TRBJ2-5; size: .; length: 12; CDR3: CSVAGLAGTQYF; DNA: TGCAGCGTCGCGGGACTTGCTGGGACCCAGTACTTC
D: .; V: TRBV5-6; J: TRBJ2-7; size: .; length: 13; CDR3: CASSHDAAYEQYF; DNA: TGTGCCAGCAGCCACGACGCAGCCTACGAGCAGTACTTC
D: .; V: TRBV5-6; J: TRBJ1-5; size: medium-sized; length: 15; CDR3: CASSLGGLGYQPQHF; DNA: TGTGCCAGCAGCCTGGGGGGGCTAGGGTATCAGCCCCAGCATTTT
D: .; V: TRBV6-5; J: TRBJ2-5; size: .; length: 14; CDR3: CASSYGFGGETQYF; DNA: TGTGCCAGCAGTTACGGGTTTGGGGGAGAGACCCAGTACTTC
D: .; V: TRBV5-4; J: TRBJ2-1; size: .; length: 12; CDR3: CASSLAPTEQFF; DNA: TGTGCCAGCAGCTTGGCTCCTACTGAGCAGTTCTTC
D: TRBD1; V: TRBV27; J: TRBJ1-2; size: .; length: 16; CDR3: CASSLGPAGTGYGYTF; DNA: TGTGCCAGCAGTTTGGGCCCCGCCGGGACAGGGTACGGCTACACCTTC
D: .; V: TRBV6-5; J: TRBJ1-1; size: .; length: 14; CDR3: CASSELGFRVAAFF; DNA: TGTGCCAGCAGCGAACTCGGATTCAGAGTCGCGGCTTTCTTT
D: .; V: TRBV4-1; J: TRBJ2-7; size: .; length: 15; CDR3: CASSQGQGLAYEQYF; DNA: TGCGCCAGCAGCCAAGGTCAAGGATTGGCATACGAGCAGTACTTC
D: .; V: TRBV5-6; J: TRBJ2-3; size: .; length: 12; CDR3: CASSREGDTQYF; DNA: TGTGCCAGCAGCCGAGAGGGAGATACGCAGTATTTT
D: .; V: TRBV5-1; J: TRBJ2-2; size: .; length: 11; CDR3: CASSRTGELFF; DNA: TGCGCCAGCAGCCGTACCGGGGAGCTGTTTTTT
D: .; V: TRBV11-2; J: TRBJ2-1; size: .; length: 15; CDR3: CASSPWGGNYNEQFF; DNA: TGTGCCAGCAGCCCCTGGGGCGGTAACTACAATGAGCAGTTCTTC
D: .; V: TRBV28; J: TRBJ1-1; size: .; length: 15; CDR3: CASSLYPQTNTEAFF; DNA: TGTGCCAGCAGTTTATATCCCCAAACGAACACTGAAGCTTTCTTT
D: .; V: TRBV9; J: TRBJ2-1; size: .; length: 15; CDR3: CASSVGGGTSDEQFF; DNA: TGTGCCAGCAGCGTAGGGGGGGGCACCTCGGATGAGCAGTTCTTC
D: .; V: TRBV30; J: TRBJ2-6; size: .; length: 15; CDR3: CAWRGLYSGANVLTF; DNA: TGTGCCTGGAGAGGTCTATACTCTGGGGCCAACGTCCTGACTTTC